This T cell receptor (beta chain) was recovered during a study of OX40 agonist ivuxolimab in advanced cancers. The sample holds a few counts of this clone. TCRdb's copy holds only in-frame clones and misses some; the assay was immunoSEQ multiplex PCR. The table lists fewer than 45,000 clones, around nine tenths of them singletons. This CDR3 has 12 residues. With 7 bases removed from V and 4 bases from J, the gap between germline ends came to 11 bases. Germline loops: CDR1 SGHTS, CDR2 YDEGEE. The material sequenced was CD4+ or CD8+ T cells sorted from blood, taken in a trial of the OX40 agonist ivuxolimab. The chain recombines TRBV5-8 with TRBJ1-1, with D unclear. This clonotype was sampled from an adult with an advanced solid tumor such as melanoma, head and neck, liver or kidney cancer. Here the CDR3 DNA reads TGTGCCAGCGAGGACGCCGGCACTGAAGCTTTCTTT. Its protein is CASEDAGTEAFF.